The 18 T cell receptor beta chains given below trace back to one sample, sequenced in a study of T cells after yellow fever vaccination. TCRdb used MiXCR to reprocess the 5' RACE reads, holding one entry per CDR3 protein. Here the sample spans some 300,000 distinct CDR3 sequences, 3.6% being singletons. Sequencing was performed on PBMCs, taken on the day of the yellow fever booster vaccination. These TCRs come from a man aged 18 to 30 who received the YFV17D yellow fever vaccine.

V usage is TRBV11-2 and J usage is TRBJ2-5; no definite D call. Germline V gives CDR1 SGHAT, CDR2 FQNNGV. The CDR3 contains 12 residues. Trimming left V 2 bases short and J 5 bases short, with 6 bases between. CDR3 protein: CASSLNVETQYF. The CDR3 nucleotides are TGTGCCAGCAGCTTAAACGTGGAGACCCAGTACTTC.

This clonotype was observed a few times. This chain links TRBV30 with TRBJ1-2, with D possibly being TRBD1 (5 bases). The CDR3 length is 11 residues. CDR1 GTSNPN and CDR2 SVGIG come from the germline V gene (reference sequence). Trimming took 7 bases from V and 7 from J, leaving 13 bases between them. As DNA, the CDR3 is TGTGCCTCACATGCCAGGGTTGGCTACACCTTC. Translated, it gives CASHARVGYTF.

This clonotype was observed at least ten times. The genes are TRBV15 and TRBJ2-3; 14 nucleotides match TRBD2. Germline V gene lookup returns CDR1 LNHNV and CDR2 YYDKDF (reference sequence). J was trimmed by 4 bases and V by 3 bases; bases with no gene match: 0. CDR3 size: 15 residues. The CDR3 sequence: CATSRTSGGADTQYF. The CDR3 nucleotides read TGTGCCACCAGCAGGACTAGCGGGGGGGCAGATACGCAGTATTTT.

The chain has TRBV18 and TRBJ2-7, with TRBD2 identical over 9 bases. Trimming removed 2 bases from V and 3 bases from J; junction bases left unmatched: 5. The CDR3 spans 15 residues. Germline values: CDR1 KGHSH, CDR2 LQKENI. CDR3 bases: TGTGCCAGCTCACCATCGCGGGGGGGTCTCTACGAGCAGTACTTC. Amino acid sequence: CASSPSRGGLYEQYF.

There are a few counts of this clonotype. The rearrangement links TRBV6-2 or TRBV6-3 to TRBJ2-1; no clear D gene. Trimming removed 7 bases from V and 6 bases from J, with 10 bases in between. Germline V lookup: CDR1 MNHEY, CDR2 SVGEGT. The CDR3 runs to 12 residues. CDR3 DNA sequence: TGTGCCAGCATGCGACTTGCCAATGAGCAGTTCTTC. It codes for CASMRLANEQFF.

This clonotype was seen at least ten times. This chain uses TRBV18 with TRBJ2-7; D possibly corresponds to TRBD2 (6 bases). This CDR3 is 16 amino acids long. Germline V gene sequence: CDR1 KGHSH, CDR2 LQKENI. V lost 3 bases and J 7 bases, leaving 22 bases between the germline ends. The CDR3 region has the DNA TGTGCCAGCTCACCTACTCTCAGCGGGTCCCTGGGGGAGCAGTACGTC. It codes for CASSPTLSGSLGEQYV.

The V gene is TRBV27, the J gene TRBJ2-3; D uncertain. Trimming left V 1 base short and J 4 bases short, with 15 bases between. Germline V gives CDR1 MNHEY, CDR2 SMNVEV (reference sequence). This CDR3 spans 16 amino acids. The CDR3 DNA reads TGTGCCAGCAGTTTATTGCACTCCATTGGGCCAGATACGCAGTATTTT. Translating it yields CASSLLHSIGPDTQYF.

Turning to this clonotype: An end of the junction does not agree with germline; a read error may underlie this. CDR3: CASSHTGWVYEEYF. The CDR3 nucleotides read TGCGCCAGCAGTCATACAGGGTGGGTTTACGAGGAGTACTTC. The chain links TRBV23-1 to TRBJ2-7; tentative D call: TRBD1 (6 bases). TRBV23-1 is an open reading frame whose function is uncertain. The CDR3 is made up of 14 amino acids.

This clonotype was counted ten times or more. The J gene is TRBJ2-7, the V gene TRBV14; D possibly corresponds to TRBD2 (6 bases). Germline assignment: CDR1 SGHDN and CDR2 FVKESK. CDR3 size: 15 residues. The ends were cut back, 0 bases at V and 6 bases at J, with 15 bases in the middle. CDR3 loop: CASSQDVWGLPEQYF. CDR3 bases: TGTGCCAGCAGCCAAGATGTGTGGGGACTCCCCGAGCAGTACTTC.

This clonotype was found many times. The rearrangement uses TRBV12-3 or TRBV12-4 and TRBJ2-5, with 9 bases aligning to TRBD2. The CDR3 is 15 amino acids. J gave up 2 bases and V 6 bases, and 7 bases lay outside the gene matches. Here the CDR3 DNA reads TGTGCCAGCAGAGTTAGCGGGGGAAATCAAGAGACCCAGTACTTC. It specifies CASRVSGGNQETQYF.

This clonotype was counted between two and nine times. The CDR3 DNA is TGTGCCAGCAGCTATTATGTGGGCGCAAGCTACGAGCAGTACTTC. Protein product: CASSYYVGASYEQYF. The J gene is TRBJ2-7, the V gene TRBV7-2; D ambiguous. The CDR3 consists of 15 residues. The germline V gene encodes CDR1 SGHTA and CDR2 FQGNSA. Trimming shortened V by 4 bases and J by 3 bases, and 16 bases separated the two germline ends.

This clonotype was observed a handful of times. This chain joins TRBV19 and TRBJ2-1; 9 bases agree with TRBD2. Germline V lookup: CDR1 LNHDA, CDR2 SQIVND (reference sequence). The length of the CDR3 is 14 residues. The J segment lost 8 bases and the V segment lost 10 bases, leaving 12 bases of the junction unmatched. CDR3 protein: CATFGGGASDEQFF. As DNA, the CDR3 is TGTGCCACCTTCGGCGGGGGGGCCTCGGATGAGCAGTTCTTC.

The J gene is TRBJ2-2, the V gene TRBV4-1; the D gene is possibly TRBD1 (6 bases). Germline CDR1 reads MGHRA; CDR2 reads YSYEKL. The ends were cut back, 0 bases at V and 7 bases at J, with 12 bases in the middle. The length of the CDR3 is 15 residues. CDR3 amino acids: CASSQDRRGNGELFF. CDR3 DNA: TGCGCCAGCAGCCAAGATCGCAGGGGTAACGGGGAGCTGTTTTTT.

The table lists this clonotype with many counts. Here the CDR3 reads CATSRDRVDYGYTF. Here the CDR3 DNA reads TGTGCCACCAGCAGGGACAGGGTGGACTATGGCTACACCTTC. The rearrangement links TRBV15 to TRBJ1-2; 8 nucleotides agree with TRBD1. V gave up 3 bases and J gave up 3 bases; unmatched junction bases: 3. CDR1 is LNHNV and CDR2 is YYDKDF in the germline V gene (reference sequence). The CDR3 runs to 14 residues.

The rearrangement links TRBV19 to TRBJ1-6, with TRBD1 identical over 7 bases. CDR3 size: 15 residues. From germline, CDR1 is LNHDA and CDR2 SQIVND (reference sequence). The V gene end was trimmed by 4 bases and the J gene end by 7 bases; junction bases not matched to a gene: 7. The CDR3 spells CASSTANRGNSPLHF. The CDR3 bases are TGTGCCAGTAGTACCGCGAACAGGGGCAATTCACCCCTCCACTTT. Complete variable domain (other parts from reference TRBV19 and TRBJ1-6): DGGITQSPKYLFRKEGQNVTLSCEQNLNHDAMYWYRQDPGQGLRLIYYSQIVNDFQKGDIAEGYSVSREKKESFPLTVTSAQKNPTAFYLCASSTANRGNSPLHFGNGTRLTVT.

This clonotype occurred many times. The J gene is TRBJ1-6, the V gene TRBV5-4; D unclear. The length of the CDR3 is 14 residues. Germline V CDR1 and CDR2: SGHNT, YYREEE (reference sequence). V lost 0 bases, J lost 10 bases, and 11 bases lay in between. CDR3: CASSLDNSGSPLHF. In DNA, the CDR3 is TGTGCCAGCAGCTTGGATAACAGTGGGTCACCCCTCCACTTT.

This clonotype showed up many times. V usage is TRBV5-1 and J usage is TRBJ2-3, with 10 bases aligning to TRBD1. The CDR3 totals 15 residues. The germline V gene encodes CDR1 SGHRS and CDR2 YFSETQ. Unmatched junction bases numbered 7, after V lost 4 bases and J lost 5 bases. CDR3 in amino acids: CASSPDRGRGDTQYF. DNA of the CDR3: TGCGCCAGCAGCCCCGACAGGGGGCGCGGAGATACGCAGTATTTT. The full variable domain, in which reference TRBV5-1 and TRBJ2-3 provide the parts outside the CDR3, is KAGVTQTPRYLIKTRGQQVTLSCSPISGHRSVSWYQQTPGQGLQFLFEYFSETQRNKGNFPGRFSGRQFSNSRSEMNVSTLELGDSALYLCASSPDRGRGDTQYFGPGTRLTVL.

This clonotype was seen ten or more times. This chain connects TRBV19 to TRBJ2-3; 7 positions agree with TRBD2. Germline lookup yields CDR1 LNHDA and CDR2 SQIVND (reference sequence). This CDR3 spans 13 amino acids. The J segment lost 5 bases and the V segment lost 5 bases, leaving 4 bases of the junction unmatched. CDR3 amino acids: CASSDPSGDTQYF. The DNA of the CDR3 is TGTGCCAGTAGTGACCCTAGCGGAGATACGCAGTATTTT.